Below, 24 T cell receptor beta chains from the same sample are listed, as sequenced in a study of human thymus T cells. Resected material from corrective heart surgery provided the thymus tissue analysed. Here immunoSEQ multiplex PCR was the method, and the copy in TCRdb shows in-frame clones only, minus some. The table includes tens of thousands of clones, 90% to 95% detected once. Sequencing was done on a sample of thymus tissue. Source of these receptors: a girl less than two years old with a congenital heart defect but otherwise immunologically healthy.

The V and J genes are TRBV28 and TRBJ2-2; 7 bases match TRBD1. Trimming cost V 7 bases and J 6 bases; bases outside gene matches: 2. Germline values: CDR1 MDHEN, CDR2 SYDVKM. The CDR3 totals 12 residues. This chain's CDR3 is CASIRGPGELFF. DNA for the CDR3: TGTGCCAGCATTAGGGGGCCCGGGGAGCTGTTTTTT.

The J gene is TRBJ1-1, the V gene TRBV29-1; D gene unclear. Germline assignment: CDR1 SQVTM and CDR2 ANQGSEA. V gave up 3 bases and J gave up 9 bases, with 17 bases separating them. This CDR3 has 13 amino acids. CDR3 protein: CSVEPRTPIKAFF. Here the CDR3 DNA reads TGCAGCGTTGAGCCCCGGACCCCTATAAAAGCTTTCTTT.

The rearrangement joins TRBV30 to TRBJ2-2; the D gene is possibly TRBD2 (7 bases). The CDR3 loop spans 16 amino acids. Trimming cost V 4 bases and J 0 bases, with 15 bases left between them. CDR1 is GTSNPN, CDR2 SVGIG, per germline (reference sequence). The CDR3 nucleotides read TGTGCCTGGATCCTGGCGGGGGCATCGAACACCGGGGAGCTGTTTTTT. Protein: CAWILAGASNTGELFF.

V usage is TRBV28 and J usage is TRBJ2-5, with D perhaps TRBD1 (5 bases). The germline V gene has CDR1 MDHEN and CDR2 SYDVKM. The CDR3 is 16 residues long. With 8 bases removed from V and 2 bases from J, the gap between germline ends came to 21 bases. The CDR3 region is CASAPPQGPPQETQYF. The CDR3 DNA follows: TGTGCCAGCGCGCCCCCCCAGGGCCCCCCGCAAGAGACCCAGTACTTC.

V and J are TRBV11-3 and TRBJ2-1; D perhaps matches TRBD2 (7 bases). The CDR3 is 14 residues long. Germline CDR1 SGHNT, CDR2 YENEEA. V dropped 3 bases and J dropped 6 bases, with 12 bases sitting between them. The CDR3 DNA reads as TGTGCCAGCAGCTTTGGGGGAGGGGGCAATGAGCAGTTCTTC. Translated: CASSFGGGGNEQFF.

The chain joins TRBV29-1 to TRBJ1-2, with 7 positions matching TRBD1. The germline CDR1 and CDR2 sequences are SQVTM and ANQGSEA. This CDR3 is built from 14 residues. The ends lost 1 base at V and 1 base at J; junction bases unmatched: 3. This CDR3 is CSVEGTGGNYGYTF. CDR3 sequence (DNA): TGCAGCGTTGAAGGGACAGGAGGTAACTATGGCTACACCTTC.

The chain carries TRBV7-2 and TRBJ1-2; a weak D match, TRBD1 (5 bases). V was clipped by 4 bases and J by 4 bases, with 13 bases between them. Germline CDR1 is SGHTA and CDR2 is FQGNSA. The CDR3 totals 14 residues. The CDR3 DNA follows: TGTGCCAGCAGCTCCAAGGACAAGGGCTATGGCTACACCTTC. Translating gives CASSSKDKGYGYTF.

The rearrangement uses TRBV15 and TRBJ1-1; 11 bases map to TRBD1. In germline, CDR1 is LNHNV, CDR2 YYDKDF (reference sequence). V lost 6 bases and J lost 0; bases outside the gene matches: 3. The CDR3 totals 15 residues. Written as DNA, the CDR3 is TGTGCCACCAGGGGGGACAGGGGGATGAACACTGAAGCTTTCTTT. Translated: CATRGDRGMNTEAFF. The full variable domain, completed using reference TRBV15 and TRBJ1-1, is DAMVIQNPRYQVTQFGKPVTLSCSQTLNHNVMYWYQQKSSQAPKLLFHYYDKDFNNEADTPDNFQSRRPNTSFCFLDIRSPGLGDTAMYLCATRGDRGMNTEAFFGQGTRLTVV.

V gene TRBV5-1 combines with J gene TRBJ2-7; TRBD2 is a possible D gene (6 bases). Trimming left V 0 bases short and J 3 bases short, with 13 bases between. Per germline, CDR1 SGHRS and CDR2 YFSETQ. The CDR3 length is 15 residues. Here the CDR3 DNA reads TGCGCCAGCAGCTTGGCCGGGAGCGCCCACTACGAGCAGTACTTC. Translating it yields CASSLAGSAHYEQYF.

The CDR3 region is CASSGVGNEQFF. The CDR3 coding sequence is TGTGCCAGCAGTGGGGTGGGGAATGAGCAGTTCTTC. The genes are TRBV6-5 and TRBJ2-1; no reliable D call. The CDR3 totals 12 residues. The germline V gene encodes CDR1 MNHEY and CDR2 SVGAGI. Trimming took off 5 bases at V and 7 bases at J, with 9 bases between the two ends.

V gene TRBV7-2 combines with J gene TRBJ2-5; no definite D call. The germline CDR1 and CDR2 sequences are SGHTA and FQGNSA. Trimming left V 4 bases short and J 5 bases short, with 5 bases between. The CDR3 is 11 amino acids. The CDR3 coding sequence is TGTGCCAGCAGCTGGCGCGAGACCCAGTACTTC. The encoded protein is CASSWRETQYF.

The sample holds one count of this clone. The chain combines TRBV28 with TRBJ2-7; 11 positions match TRBD2. This CDR3 is built from 14 residues. V dropped 11 bases and J dropped 6; count of bases not matched to a gene: 12. The germline CDR1 and CDR2 sequences are MDHEN and SYDVKM. The CDR3 DNA reads TGTGCCGCAGGAATAGCGGGAGGGCCGCCCGAGCAGTACTTC. Its translation: CAAGIAGGPPEQYF.

The CDR3 reads CASRDQGYNEQFF. The CDR3 nucleotides are TGTGCCAGCAGGGATCAGGGTTACAATGAGCAGTTCTTC. This sequence joins TRBV28 and TRBJ2-1; D possibly corresponds to TRBD1 (5 bases). Germline lookup yields CDR1 MDHEN and CDR2 SYDVKM. The CDR3 consists of 13 residues. Between the trimmed V and J ends, which lost 6 bases and 4 bases, there was a span of 10 bases.

The chain employs TRBV7-2 and TRBJ2-3; 9 bases match TRBD2. The CDR3 loop spans 16 amino acids. CDR1 and CDR2 from the germline V gene are SGHTA and FQGNSA. The ends lost 2 bases at V and 2 bases at J; junction bases unmatched: 5. CDR3 nucleotide sequence: TGTGCCAGCAGCTTATCGAGCGGGAGGACCACAGATACGCAGTATTTT. Its translation is CASSLSSGRTTDTQYF.

The V and J genes are TRBV7-9 and TRBJ2-1; the D is unclear. CDR1 and CDR2 from the germline V gene are SEHNR and FQNEAQ (reference sequence). The CDR3 covers 17 residues. V was pared by 2 bases and J by 9 bases, with 23 bases between. The CDR3 DNA sequence: TGTGCCAGCAGCTTACGCAGGACCAACCCCACTCGAGGTGAGCAGTTCTTC. Translated, it gives CASSLRRTNPTRGEQFF.

The chain combines TRBV7-9 with TRBJ2-1, with TRBD2 matching 7 bases. The V gene's germline CDR1 is SEHNR and CDR2 FQNEAQ (reference sequence). Trimming took 8 bases from V and 4 from J; bases not matched to a gene: 11. The CDR3 totals 15 residues. As DNA, the CDR3 is TGTGCCAGCCTTGGGGCGGGAGTGGGTTACAATGAGCAGTTCTTC. Protein sequence: CASLGAGVGYNEQFF.

The rearrangement uses TRBV9 and TRBJ1-3; 8 bases are a match to TRBD1. J was trimmed by 6 bases and V by 3 bases; bases with no gene match: 8. There are 15 residues in the CDR3. Per the germline V gene, CDR1 is SGDLS and CDR2 is YYNGEE. CDR3 sequence: CASSARGTGVNTIYF. In DNA, the CDR3 is TGTGCCAGCAGCGCCAGGGGGACAGGAGTAAACACCATATATTTT.

The rearrangement uses TRBV19 and TRBJ2-5, with TRBD1 matching over 10 bases. The CDR3 sequence is 15 residues long. Germline trimming cut 6 bases from V and 2 bases from J; bases unmatched to any gene: 6. CDR1 is LNHDA and CDR2 is SQIVND in the germline V gene (reference sequence). In DNA form, the CDR3 reads TGTGCCAGTAGAGGGACAGGGGAAGGGCAAGAGACCCAGTACTTC. Protein: CASRGTGEGQETQYF.

The chain links TRBV4-2 to TRBJ1-1; TRBD1 aligns across 7 bases. This CDR3 is built from 16 residues. Trimming at V came to 0 bases and at J to 4 bases, leaving 8 bases not matched to a gene. Germline CDR1 is LGHNA and CDR2 is YNFKEQ. CDR3 sequence: CASSQDHRGEGTEAFF. For the CDR3, the DNA is TGTGCCAGCAGCCAAGATCACAGGGGAGAGGGCACTGAAGCTTTCTTT.

V gene TRBV5-1 combines with J gene TRBJ2-5, with D uncertain. The CDR3 is 16 amino acids. Germline V gene sequence: CDR1 SGHRS, CDR2 YFSETQ. Between the trimmed V and J ends, which lost 0 bases and 5 bases, there was a span of 17 bases. This CDR3 is CASSLVLAPRIETQYF. DNA of the CDR3: TGCGCCAGCAGCTTGGTATTGGCCCCCCGGATTGAGACCCAGTACTTC.

The V and J genes are TRBV19 and TRBJ2-1; 8 positions match TRBD1. V was pared by 5 bases and J by 5 bases, with 11 bases of the junction left unmatched. Germline CDR1 reads LNHDA; CDR2 reads SQIVND (reference sequence). The CDR3 runs to 16 residues. CDR3 DNA: TGTGCCAGTAGTGGAGCAGGGGGCGATCCCCACAATGAGCAGTTCTTC. It yields the protein CASSGAGGDPHNEQFF.

V and J are TRBV27 and TRBJ2-7, with TRBD2 matching 11 bases. With V trimmed by 4 bases and J by 4 bases, 9 bases remained unmatched. This CDR3 has 16 amino acids. The germline V gene has CDR1 MNHEY and CDR2 SMNVEV (reference sequence). The CDR3 nucleotides read TGTGCCAGCAGTTCTTTTACTAGCGGGAGTCGGTACGAGCAGTACTTC. It specifies CASSSFTSGSRYEQYF.

The chain couples TRBV7-9 to TRBJ2-7, with D unclear. In germline, CDR1 is SEHNR, CDR2 FQNEAQ (reference sequence). The CDR3 consists of 15 residues. The V and J ends lost 0 bases and 3 bases respectively, with 12 bases between them. The CDR3 loop reads CASSLADPSYYEQYF. CDR3 nucleotide sequence: TGTGCCAGCAGCTTAGCGGATCCTAGTTACTACGAGCAGTACTTC. The full variable domain, rest sourced from reference TRBV7-9 and TRBJ2-7, is DTGVSQNPRHKITKRGQNVTFRCDPISEHNRLYWYRQTLGQGPEFLTYFQNEAQLEKSRLLSDRFSAERPKGSFSTLEIQRTEQGDSAMYLCASSLADPSYYEQYFGPGTRLTVT.

The chain links TRBV30 to TRBJ1-2, with D unclear. CDR3 size: 13 residues. Per the germline V gene, CDR1 is GTSNPN and CDR2 is SVGIG (reference sequence). V was clipped by 6 bases and J by 2 bases, with 13 bases between them. Written as DNA, the CDR3 is TGTGCCTGCCTCCCTCGGGAGAACTATGGCTACACCTTC. It yields the protein CACLPRENYGYTF.